These T cell receptor beta chains were read from a single sample in a study of blood T cell repertoires in COVID-19. Libraries were prepared by immunoSEQ multiplex PCR; TCRdb keeps only in-frame clonotypes and omits some of them. This table has 150,000 or so clones, 91% appearing once. Sequencing input: peripheral blood. These receptors all stem from a man between 50 and 59 years old with acute or convalescent COVID-19. CDR3s include the opening cysteine and the closing phenylalanine or tryptophan.

v_gene,j_gene,CDR3aa
TRBV28,TRBJ1-2,CASSPFNYGYTF
TRBV5-1,TRBJ1-2,CASSSWTGRTNYGYTF
TRBV7-2,TRBJ1-3,CASSFQSYSGNTIYF
TRBV18,TRBJ1-5,CASSPDGNQPQHF
TRBV7-2,TRBJ1-1,CASSLVEGTEAFF
TRBV7-9,TRBJ2-2,CASSPAGLHTGELFF
TRBV11-3,TRBJ2-1,CASSLAGQIYNEQFF
TRBV3-1/TRBV3-2,TRBJ1-2,CASSQRDRENYGYTF
TRBV7-8,TRBJ2-1,CASSLVAGGGYEQFF
TRBV11-3,TRBJ2-3,CASSLDPRGPQYF
TRBV5-6,TRBJ2-3,CASSPGTTTDTQYF
TRBV30,TRBJ2-3,CAWTGSGDTQYF
TRBV5-5,TRBJ1-2,CASRRPGQDYGYTF
TRBV29-1,TRBJ2-1,CSGAVRPGGAHEQFF
TRBV10-1,TRBJ2-7,CASSVLAGGPPEAYEQYF
TRBV28,TRBJ2-2,CASSLFGWLAGPLNTGELFF
TRBV10-2,TRBJ2-1,CASSPKTSGSLNEQFF
TRBV30,TRBJ1-2,CAWSVGVGWLYGYTF
TRBV7-8,TRBJ2-7,CASSFGSGTSGIYEQYF
TRBV14,TRBJ2-5,CASSQAFETQYF
TRBV30,TRBJ2-7,CAWRGGTYEQYF
TRBV2,TRBJ1-5,CASSEGRYGPQHF
TRBV19,TRBJ1-5,CASSNDRGVSNQPQHF
TRBV7-9,TRBJ2-5,CASSSSRDRGETQYF
TRBV19,TRBJ2-1,CATGQSSYNEQFF
TRBV12-3/TRBV12-4,TRBJ1-4,CASSITEGEKLFF
TRBV9,TRBJ1-1,CASSVGQVGDTEAFF
TRBV7-2,TRBJ1-1,CASSLRTGGIDTEAFF
TRBV21-1,TRBJ2-7,CASSKGPKTSGVIYEQYF
TRBV18,TRBJ2-1,CASSPSNRGTSGRQYNEQFF
TRBV24-1,TRBJ1-1,CATSDSTRGGMNTEAFF
TRBV6-5,TRBJ2-3,CASRSEYTQYF
TRBV9,TRBJ2-6,CASSASSGANVLTF
TRBV30,TRBJ2-6,CAWKSGYGANVLTF
TRBV6-5,TRBJ1-3,CASRAVTAGNTIYF
TRBV28,TRBJ2-1,CASTPGTGLPYNEQFF
TRBV6-2/TRBV6-3,TRBJ2-3,CASSYSTSGTDTQYF
TRBV7-2,TRBJ2-3,CASSSGGIALDTQYF
TRBV5-4,TRBJ1-2,CASSLDFGDSPDGYTF
TRBV2,TRBJ2-1,CASSDGTSGHFSSYNEQFF
TRBV4-3,TRBJ1-1,CASSLTRGTEAFF
TRBV7-9,TRBJ1-3,CASSSRRDRAGNTIYF
TRBV18,TRBJ2-5,CASSPVTGVRETQYF
TRBV2,TRBJ2-3,CASSTGEGTDTQYF
TRBV7-8,TRBJ1-6,CASSPDRGGSPLHF
TRBV5-1,TRBJ2-1,CASSLYSGSNNEQFF
TRBV7-2,TRBJ2-5,CASSLSPGQETQYF
TRBV9,TRBJ2-1,CASSVGDSGRDNEQFF
TRBV7-9,TRBJ2-4,CASSLVGASGSDIQYF
TRBV5-6,TRBJ2-7,CASSALGVVEQYF
TRBV11-2,TRBJ2-7,CASSLGGTYEQYF